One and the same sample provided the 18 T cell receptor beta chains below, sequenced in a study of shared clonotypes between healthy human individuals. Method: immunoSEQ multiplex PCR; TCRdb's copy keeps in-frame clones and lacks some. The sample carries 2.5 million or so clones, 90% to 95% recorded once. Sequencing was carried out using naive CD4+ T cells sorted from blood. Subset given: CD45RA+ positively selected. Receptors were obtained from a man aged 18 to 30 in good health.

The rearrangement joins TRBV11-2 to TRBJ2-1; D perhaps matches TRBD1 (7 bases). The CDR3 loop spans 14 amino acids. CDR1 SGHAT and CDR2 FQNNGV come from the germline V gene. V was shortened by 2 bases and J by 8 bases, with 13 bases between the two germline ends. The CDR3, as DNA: TGTGCCAGCAGCTTATTGGAGGGGGCGGATGAGCAGTTCTTC. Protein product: CASSLLEGADEQFF.

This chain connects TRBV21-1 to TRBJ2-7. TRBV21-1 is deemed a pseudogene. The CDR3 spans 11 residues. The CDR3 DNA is TGTGCCAGCACCCAAGGGTACGAGCAGTACTTC. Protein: CASTQGYEQYF.

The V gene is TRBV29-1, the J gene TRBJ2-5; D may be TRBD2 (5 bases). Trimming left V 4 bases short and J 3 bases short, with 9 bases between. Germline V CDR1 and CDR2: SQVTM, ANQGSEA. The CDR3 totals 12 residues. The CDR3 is CSVAYGEETQYF. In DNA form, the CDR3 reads TGCAGCGTTGCTTACGGGGAAGAGACCCAGTACTTC.

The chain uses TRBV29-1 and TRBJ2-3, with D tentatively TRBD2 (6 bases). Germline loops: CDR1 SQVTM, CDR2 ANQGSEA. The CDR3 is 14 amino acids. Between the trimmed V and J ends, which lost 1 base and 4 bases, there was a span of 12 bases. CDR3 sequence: CSVEVGSGPDTQYF. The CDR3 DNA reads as TGCAGCGTTGAAGTCGGGAGTGGGCCAGATACGCAGTATTTT.

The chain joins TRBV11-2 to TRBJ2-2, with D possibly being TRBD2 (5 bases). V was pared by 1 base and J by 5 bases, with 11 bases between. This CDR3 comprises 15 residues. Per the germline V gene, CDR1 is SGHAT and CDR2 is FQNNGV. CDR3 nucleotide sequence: TGTGCCAGCAGCTTAGGTGGAGGAGCGACCGGGGAGCTGTTTTTT. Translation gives CASSLGGGATGELFF.

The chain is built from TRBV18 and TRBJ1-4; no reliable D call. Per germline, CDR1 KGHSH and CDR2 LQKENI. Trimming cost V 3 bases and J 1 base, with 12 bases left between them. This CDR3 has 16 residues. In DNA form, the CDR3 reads TGTGCCAGCTCACCGATAATGACGGGAACTAATGAAAAACTGTTTTTT. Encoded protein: CASSPIMTGTNEKLFF.

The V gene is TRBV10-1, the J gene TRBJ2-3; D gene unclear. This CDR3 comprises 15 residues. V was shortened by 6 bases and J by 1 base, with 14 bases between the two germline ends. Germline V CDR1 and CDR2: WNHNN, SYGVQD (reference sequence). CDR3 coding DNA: TGCGCCAGCAGCAGCCGGGCTAAGGGCACAGATACGCAGTATTTT. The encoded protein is CASSSRAKGTDTQYF.

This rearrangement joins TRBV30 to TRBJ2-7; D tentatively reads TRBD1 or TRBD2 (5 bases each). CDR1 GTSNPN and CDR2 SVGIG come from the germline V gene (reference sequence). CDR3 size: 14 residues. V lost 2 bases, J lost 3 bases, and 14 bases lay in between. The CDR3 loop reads CAWSYRDGFYEQYF. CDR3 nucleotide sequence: TGTGCCTGGAGTTACCGGGACGGTTTCTACGAGCAGTACTTC.

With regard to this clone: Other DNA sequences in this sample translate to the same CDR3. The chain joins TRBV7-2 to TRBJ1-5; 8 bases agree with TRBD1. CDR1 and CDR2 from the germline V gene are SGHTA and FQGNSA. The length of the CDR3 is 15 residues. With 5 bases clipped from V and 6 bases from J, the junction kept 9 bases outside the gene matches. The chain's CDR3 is CASSPQTGGGQPQHF. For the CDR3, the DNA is TGTGCCAGCAGCCCGCAAACAGGGGGGGGTCAGCCCCAGCATTTT.

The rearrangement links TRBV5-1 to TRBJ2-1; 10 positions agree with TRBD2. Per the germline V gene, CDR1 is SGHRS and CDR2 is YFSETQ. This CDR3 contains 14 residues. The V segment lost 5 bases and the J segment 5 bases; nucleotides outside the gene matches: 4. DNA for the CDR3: TGCGCCAGCAGTTGGACTAGCGGCGACAATGAGCAGTTCTTC. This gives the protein CASSWTSGDNEQFF.

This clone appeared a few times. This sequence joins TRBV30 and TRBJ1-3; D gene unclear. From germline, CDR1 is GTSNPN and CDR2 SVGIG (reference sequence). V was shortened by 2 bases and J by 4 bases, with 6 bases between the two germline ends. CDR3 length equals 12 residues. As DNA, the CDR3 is TGTGCCTGGAGTTCCTACGGAAACACCATATATTTT. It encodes CAWSSYGNTIYF. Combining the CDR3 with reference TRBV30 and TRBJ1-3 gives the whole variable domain SQTIHQWPATLVQPVGSPLSLECTVEGTSNPNLYWYRQAAGRGLQLLFYSVGIGQISSEVPQNLSASRPQDRQFILSSKKLLLSDSGFYLCAWSSYGNTIYFGEGSWLTVV.

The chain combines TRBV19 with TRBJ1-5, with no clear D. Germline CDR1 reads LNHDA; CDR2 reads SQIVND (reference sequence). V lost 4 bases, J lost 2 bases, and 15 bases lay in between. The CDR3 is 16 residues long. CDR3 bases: TGTGCCAGTAGTAGCGTCGGGCCCTTAGGCAATCAGCCCCAGCATTTT. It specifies CASSSVGPLGNQPQHF.

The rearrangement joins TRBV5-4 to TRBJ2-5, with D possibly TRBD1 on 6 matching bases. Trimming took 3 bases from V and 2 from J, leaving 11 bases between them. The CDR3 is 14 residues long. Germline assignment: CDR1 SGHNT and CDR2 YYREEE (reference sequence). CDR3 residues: CASSSDSLQETQYF. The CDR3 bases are TGTGCCAGCAGCTCGGACAGTCTTCAAGAGACCCAGTACTTC.

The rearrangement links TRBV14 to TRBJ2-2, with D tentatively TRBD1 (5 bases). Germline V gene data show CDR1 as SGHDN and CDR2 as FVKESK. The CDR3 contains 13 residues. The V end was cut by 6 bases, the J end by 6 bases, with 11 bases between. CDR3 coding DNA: TGTGCCAGCAGAGGCAGGGAATCCGGGGAGCTGTTTTTT. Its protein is CASRGRESGELFF.

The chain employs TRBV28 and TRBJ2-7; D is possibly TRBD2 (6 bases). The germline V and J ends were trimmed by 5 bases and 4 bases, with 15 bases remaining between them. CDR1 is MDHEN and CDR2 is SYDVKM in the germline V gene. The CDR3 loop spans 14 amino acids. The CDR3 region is CASSLVWGDYEQYF. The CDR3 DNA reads TGTGCCAGCAGTCTTGTGTGGGGGGATTACGAGCAGTACTTC.

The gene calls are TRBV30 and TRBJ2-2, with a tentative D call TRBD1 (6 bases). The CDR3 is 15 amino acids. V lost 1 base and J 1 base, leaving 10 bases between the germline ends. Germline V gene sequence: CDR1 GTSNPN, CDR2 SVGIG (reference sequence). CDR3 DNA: TGTGCCTGGAGTGCGGGCAGGGGGAACACCGGGGAGCTGTTTTTT. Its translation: CAWSAGRGNTGELFF. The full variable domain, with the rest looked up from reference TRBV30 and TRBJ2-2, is SQTIHQWPATLVQPVGSPLSLECTVEGTSNPNLYWYRQAAGRGLQLLFYSVGIGQISSEVPQNLSASRPQDRQFILSSKKLLLSDSGFYLCAWSAGRGNTGELFFGEGSRLTVL.

CDR3 in DNA: TGTGCCAGCAGTTACGGGGACAGGGGAGTAGGAAACACCATATATTTT. Its protein product is CASSYGDRGVGNTIYF. The gene calls are TRBV6-6 and TRBJ1-3, with TRBD1 matching over 10 bases. V lost 2 bases, J lost 4 bases, and 5 bases stayed unmatched. Germline V CDR1 and CDR2: MNHNY, SVGAGI (reference sequence). The CDR3 consists of 16 residues.

The CDR3 reads CASSLGGKREVSYEQYF. CDR3 nucleotides: TGTGCCAGCAGCTTAGGGGGGAAGCGGGAGGTCTCCTACGAGCAGTACTTC. The chain joins TRBV13 to TRBJ2-7; 9 bases align to TRBD2. Germline trimming cut 0 bases from V and 0 bases from J; bases unmatched to any gene: 6. Germline CDR1 reads PRHDT; CDR2 reads FYEKMQ (reference sequence). This CDR3 has 17 amino acids.